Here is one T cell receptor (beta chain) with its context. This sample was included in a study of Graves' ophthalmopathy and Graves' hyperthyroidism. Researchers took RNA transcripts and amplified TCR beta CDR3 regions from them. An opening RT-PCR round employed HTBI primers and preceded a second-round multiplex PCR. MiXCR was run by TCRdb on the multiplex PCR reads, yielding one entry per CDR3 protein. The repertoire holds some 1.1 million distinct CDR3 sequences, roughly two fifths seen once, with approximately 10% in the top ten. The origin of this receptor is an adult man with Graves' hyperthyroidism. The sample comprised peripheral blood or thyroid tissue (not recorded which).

DNA of the CDR3: TGCAGCGGGGGGACCCGGGACACTGAAGCTTTCTTT. Protein: CSGGTRDTEAFF. The chain is built from TRBV29-1 and TRBJ1-1, with a possible D match to TRBD1 (5 bases). V lost 7 bases to trimming and J lost 3 bases, with 12 bases between them. CDR3 length equals 12 residues. In germline, CDR1 is SQVTM, CDR2 ANQGSEA.